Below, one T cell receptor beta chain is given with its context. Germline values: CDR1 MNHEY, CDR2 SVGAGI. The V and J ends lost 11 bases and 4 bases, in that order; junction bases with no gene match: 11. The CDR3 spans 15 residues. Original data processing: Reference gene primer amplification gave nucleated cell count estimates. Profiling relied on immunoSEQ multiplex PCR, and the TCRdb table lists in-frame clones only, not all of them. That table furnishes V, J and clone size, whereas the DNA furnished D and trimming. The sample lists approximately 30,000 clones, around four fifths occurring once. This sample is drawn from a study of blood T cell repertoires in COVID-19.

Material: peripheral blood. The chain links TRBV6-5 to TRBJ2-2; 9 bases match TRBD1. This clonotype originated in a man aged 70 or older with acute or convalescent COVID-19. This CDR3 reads CALRTGQGTTGELFF. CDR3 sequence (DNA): TGTGCCCTCCGGACTGGACAGGGGACCACCGGGGAGCTGTTTTTT.